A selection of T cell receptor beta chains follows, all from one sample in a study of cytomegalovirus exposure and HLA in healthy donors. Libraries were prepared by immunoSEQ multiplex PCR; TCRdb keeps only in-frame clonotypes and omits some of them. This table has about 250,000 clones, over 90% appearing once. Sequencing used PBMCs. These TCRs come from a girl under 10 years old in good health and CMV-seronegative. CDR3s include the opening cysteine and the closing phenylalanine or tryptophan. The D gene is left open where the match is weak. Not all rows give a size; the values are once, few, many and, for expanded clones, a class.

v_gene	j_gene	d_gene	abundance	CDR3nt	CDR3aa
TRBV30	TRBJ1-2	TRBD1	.	TGTGCCTGGAGTGTACAGGGGGCGAACTATGGCTACACCTTC	CAWSVQGANYGYTF
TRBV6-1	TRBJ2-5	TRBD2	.	TGTGCCAGCGGGGCCCTAGCGGGAGGTGGGGCCCAGTACTTC	CASGALAGGGAQYF
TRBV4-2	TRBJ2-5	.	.	TGTGCCAGCAGCCAAGATTTGGCTAGCCGTCAAGAGACCCAGTACTTC	CASSQDLASRQETQYF
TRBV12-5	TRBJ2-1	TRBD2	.	TGTGCTAGTGGCGGGACTAGCGGCTTCAATGAGCAGTTCTTC	CASGGTSGFNEQFF
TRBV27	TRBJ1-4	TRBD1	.	TGTGCCAGCAGTTTACTGACAGGGGTTTCTGAAAAACTGTTTTTT	CASSLLTGVSEKLFF
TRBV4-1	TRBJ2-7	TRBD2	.	TGCGCCAGCAGCCAAGTAGCGGGAGGGCCCTACGAGCAGTACTTC	CASSQVAGGPYEQYF
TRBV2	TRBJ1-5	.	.	TGTGCCAGCACTGGGCAGGGGAATCAGCCCCAGCATTTT	CASTGQGNQPQHF
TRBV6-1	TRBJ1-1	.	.	TGTGCCAGCACCTTATGGGCCACTGAAGCTTTCTTT	CASTLWATEAFF
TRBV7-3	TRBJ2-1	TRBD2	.	TGTGCCAGCAGTCCGAGGACTAGCGGGGGGCCTGACAATGAGCAGTTCTTC	CASSPRTSGGPDNEQFF
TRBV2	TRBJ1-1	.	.	TGTGCCAGCAGTGACAGGGGTATGAACACTGAAGCTTTCTTT	CASSDRGMNTEAFF
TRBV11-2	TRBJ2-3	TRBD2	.	TGTGCCAGCAGCTTAGAAGCGCTAGCGGGGTCAGATACGCAGTATTTT	CASSLEALAGSDTQYF
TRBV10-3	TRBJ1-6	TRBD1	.	TGTGCCATCAGTGACTCCGGGGGGACAGGGGGATCACCCCTCCACTTT	CAISDSGGTGGSPLHF
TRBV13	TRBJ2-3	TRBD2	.	TGTGCCAGCAGCATCGAACTAGCGGGGGGGAATGCAGATACGCAGTATTTT	CASSIELAGGNADTQYF
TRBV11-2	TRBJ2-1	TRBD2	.	TGTGCCAGCAGCTTAGAATTCGCTAGCGGGACTGAGCAGTTCTTC	CASSLEFASGTEQFF
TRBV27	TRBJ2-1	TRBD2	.	TGTGCCAGCAACCCGGGACTATTGGCTTACAATGAGCAGTTCTTC	CASNPGLLAYNEQFF
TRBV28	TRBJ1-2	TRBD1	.	TGTGCCAGCAGTTCTCCCGCCTTTGGACAGGGCAACTATGGCTACACCTTC	CASSSPAFGQGNYGYTF
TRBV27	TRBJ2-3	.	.	TGTGCCAGCAGTTCCTACAGTTTTAGCACAGATACGCAGTATTTT	CASSSYSFSTDTQYF
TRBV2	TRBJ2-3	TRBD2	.	TGTGCCAGCAGACTAGCGGGAGGCCTCACAGATACGCAGTATTTT	CASRLAGGLTDTQYF
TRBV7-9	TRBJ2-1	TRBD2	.	TGTGCCAGCAGCTTAGAACTAGCGGGGAATGAGCAGTTCTTC	CASSLELAGNEQFF
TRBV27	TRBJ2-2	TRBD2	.	TGTGCCAGCAGGCTTAGCGGGACGACCAACACCGGGGAGCTGTTTTTT	CASRLSGTTNTGELFF
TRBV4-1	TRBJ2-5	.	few	TGCGCCAGCAGCCAAGCCGAGAGATCAGAGACCCAGTACTTC	CASSQAERSETQYF
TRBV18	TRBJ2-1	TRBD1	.	TGTGCCAGCTCACCCGGACAGGGAAACAATGAGCAGTTCTTC	CASSPGQGNNEQFF
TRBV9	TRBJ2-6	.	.	TGTGCCAGCAGCGTATTCGGGGCTGGGGCCAACGTCCTGACTTTC	CASSVFGAGANVLTF
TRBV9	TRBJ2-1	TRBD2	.	TGTGCCAGCAGCTCACCCAGCGGGAGCTCCTACAATGAGCAGTTCTTC	CASSSPSGSSYNEQFF
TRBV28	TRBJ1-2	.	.	TGTGCCAGCACCCCCCCGGGGATCTATGGCTACACCTTC	CASTPPGIYGYTF
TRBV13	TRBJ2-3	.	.	TGTGCCAGCAGCTCCAGGACAGCCAAGCAGACTGGTACGCAGTATTTT	CASSSRTAKQTGTQYF
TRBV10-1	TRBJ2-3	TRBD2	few	TGCGCCAGCAGTGAAACTAGCGGCGGCACAGATACGCAGTATTTT	CASSETSGGTDTQYF
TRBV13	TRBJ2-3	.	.	TGTGCCAGCACTCCAGGGACTAGCACAGATACGCAGTATTTT	CASTPGTSTDTQYF
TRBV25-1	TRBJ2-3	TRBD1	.	TGTGCCAGCAGTGGTGACAGGGTTTTTTCTACGCAGTATTTT	CASSGDRVFSTQYF
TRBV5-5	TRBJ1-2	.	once	TGTGCCAGCAGCTTGGAGGGGATCTATGGCTACACCTTC	CASSLEGIYGYTF
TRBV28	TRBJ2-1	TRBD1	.	TGTGCCAGCAGTAACCCGGGACAGGGGGCTACCTGGCAGTTCTTC	CASSNPGQGATWQFF
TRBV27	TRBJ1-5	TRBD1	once	TGTGCCAGCACCCTTACAGGGGACCGGAATCAGCCCCAGCATTTT	CASTLTGDRNQPQHF
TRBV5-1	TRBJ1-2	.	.	TGCGCCAGCAGCCCGGTTAGCAAGAGATCTAACTATGGCTACACCTTC	CASSPVSKRSNYGYTF
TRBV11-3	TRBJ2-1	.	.	TGTGCCAGCAGCTCCAGCGCAGGGGCTGAGCAGTTCTTC	CASSSSAGAEQFF
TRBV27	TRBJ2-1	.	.	TGTGCCAGCAGTTTAACCGTGAGCTCCTACAATGAGCAGTTCTTC	CASSLTVSSYNEQFF
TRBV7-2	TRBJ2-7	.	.	TGTGCCAGCAGCCCAGGAGGTAGCTCCTACGAGCAGTACTTC	CASSPGGSSYEQYF
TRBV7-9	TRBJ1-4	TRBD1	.	TGTGCCAGCAGAAGGGGATTGGGACAGGGGGCCGATGAAAAACTGTTTTTT	CASRRGLGQGADEKLFF